The source of this TCR beta chain is a study of siplizumab effects on memory and regulatory T cells. A single count supports this clone. Its antigen is as yet unknown. The assay was immunoSEQ multiplex PCR, and TCRdb's table has in-frame clones only and misses some. The table shows about 120,000 clones, with roughly 93% occurring only once. Study-wide findings and caveats: It was not possible to assign a naive or memory phenotype to roughly 80-96% of proliferating CD4+ or CD8+ clones.

The CDR3 covers 13 residues. The ends were cut back, 5 bases at V and 4 bases at J, with 9 bases in the middle. Germline CDR1 is SGHAT and CDR2 is FQNNGV. Sequencing was performed on non-Treg CD4+ T cells sorted from blood. The TCR originated in a human donor in good health. V and J are TRBV11-2 and TRBJ1-5; D remains ambiguous. The CDR3 bases are TGTGCCAGCAGCACATCCGGTAATCAGCCCCAGCATTTT. Protein: CASSTSGNQPQHF.